This record concerns one TCR beta chain sequence. Its target is unknown. Treatment defined: roughly 18 received Ad26.COV2.S at low or high dose, single or two shots; 5 received placebo; per-sample allocation not given. Repertoires come from day 63 after the first vaccine or placebo injection. An Ad26 vector expressing Wuhan-strain SARS-CoV-2 spike served as the vaccine. Germline V gene lookup returns CDR1 SEHNR and CDR2 FQNEAQ (reference sequence). This CDR3 comprises 16 residues. The V gene lost 3 bases and the J gene lost 0 bases, with 9 bases spanning the gap. These data come from a study of Ad26.COV2.S vaccination and SARS-CoV-2 variants. Assay: immunoSEQ multiplex PCR; the TCRdb copy retains only in-frame clones and omits some. The sample consists of about 480,000 clones, approximately 88% of them appearing once. Study results and limitations: Similar non-spike TCR breadth was observed in recipients of vaccine and of placebo. Higher spike-specific TCR breadth was found in vaccine recipients than in placebo recipients.

The V call is TRBV7-9, the J call TRBJ2-6; D gene ambiguous. The receptor's source is a person aged 18-60 years who received the Ad26.COV2.S COVID-19 vaccine or a placebo. The source was peripheral blood, collected in a trial of Ad26.COV2.S vaccine versus placebo. CDR3: CASSFRGPSGANVLTF. The CDR3 region has the DNA TGTGCCAGCAGCTTTAGAGGCCCCTCTGGGGCCAACGTCCTGACTTTC.